The source of this T cell receptor beta chain is a study of shared clonotypes between healthy human individuals. V was pared by 3 bases and J by 4 bases, with 5 bases of the junction left unmatched. Per germline, CDR1 SGHRS and CDR2 YFSETQ. The CDR3 is 15 residues long. TCRdb's table, derived via immunoSEQ multiplex PCR, lists solely in-frame clones and lacks some. The sample has about 2,100,000 clones; just over 90% are singletons. Naive CD8 cells were CD45RO-negative, positively selected for CCR7, excluding terminally differentiated effector memory CD45RA+ cells. General observations from the study: A handful of donors showed sharing of about 4.8% of naive CD4 clonotypes. Relative to their counterparts shared across all four donors, non-shared clonotypes exhibited diminished generation probabilities. Investigators collected only blood, and repertoires in tissues likely differ. Clonotype sharing among donors likely depends on sequencing depth.

In its sample, this clone was seen once. Its cognate antigen is unknown. This receptor was taken from a man aged 18 to 30 in good health. Some clones in this sample may be carry-over from other donors' samples. This chain connects TRBV5-1 to TRBJ2-5; 11 bases agree with TRBD2. The sequenced sample was naive CD8+ T cells from PBMCs. CDR3 amino acids: CASSSTSGTLETQYF. The CDR3 bases are TGCGCCAGCAGCTCGACTAGCGGGACCCTAGAGACCCAGTACTTC.